What follows are 4 T cell receptor beta chains derived from one specimen sequenced in a study of blood T cells in healthy people across ages. A sample-barcoded 5' primer and a J-beta primer mix were used in a second PCR of roughly 7 to 12 cycles. Via MiXCR, TCRdb re-called the 5' RACE reads, giving one row per CDR3 protein. The table has about 760,000 distinct CDR3 sequences, 25% seen once. A further study also used this sample, focusing on T cells of mothers and their children.

Material: blood. These receptors originate from a boy younger than 18 in good health.

V and J are TRBV6-2 or TRBV6-3 and TRBJ2-7, with D perhaps given as TRBD1 or TRBD2 (5 bases each). Germline CDR1 is MNHEY and CDR2 is SVGEGT. The V gene lost 2 bases and the J gene lost 2 bases, with 19 bases spanning the gap. This CDR3 is 17 amino acids long. For the CDR3, the DNA is TGTGCCAGCAGTTACCCAGCGGCAGGGTACTTTCCCTACGAGCAGTACTTC. It codes for CASSYPAAGYFPYEQYF.

The chain is built from TRBV7-2 and TRBJ2-5; D uncertain. The tail of the sequence fits TRBJ2-1 better, so the J call may be wrong. This CDR3 contains 14 residues. Germline CDR1 and CDR2: SGHTA and FQGNSA. This CDR3 reads CASSLQRNYNEQFF. The CDR3 DNA reads TGTGCCAGCAGCTTGCAACGGAACTACAATGAGCAGTTCTTC.

The rearrangement links TRBV29-1 to TRBJ1-4; D unclear. CDR3 length: 14 residues. Germline CDR1 SQVTM, CDR2 ANQGSEA. V was trimmed by 2 bases and J by 3 bases, leaving 10 bases between them. The DNA of the CDR3 is TGCAGCGTTGAATTGGCCAGACCTAATGAAAAACTGTTTTTT. Translation gives CSVELARPNEKLFF.

This clonotype was detected a few times. The chain carries TRBV4-3 and TRBJ2-4; no firm D call. Germline-derived CDR1 and CDR2 are LGHNA and YSLEER. This CDR3 comprises 15 residues. Trimming stripped 5 bases from V and 0 bases from J, with 11 bases between. In nucleotides, the CDR3 is TGCGCCAGCAGCGCGAGCCCTTTAGCCAAAAACATTCAGTACTTC. Protein product: CASSASPLAKNIQYF.